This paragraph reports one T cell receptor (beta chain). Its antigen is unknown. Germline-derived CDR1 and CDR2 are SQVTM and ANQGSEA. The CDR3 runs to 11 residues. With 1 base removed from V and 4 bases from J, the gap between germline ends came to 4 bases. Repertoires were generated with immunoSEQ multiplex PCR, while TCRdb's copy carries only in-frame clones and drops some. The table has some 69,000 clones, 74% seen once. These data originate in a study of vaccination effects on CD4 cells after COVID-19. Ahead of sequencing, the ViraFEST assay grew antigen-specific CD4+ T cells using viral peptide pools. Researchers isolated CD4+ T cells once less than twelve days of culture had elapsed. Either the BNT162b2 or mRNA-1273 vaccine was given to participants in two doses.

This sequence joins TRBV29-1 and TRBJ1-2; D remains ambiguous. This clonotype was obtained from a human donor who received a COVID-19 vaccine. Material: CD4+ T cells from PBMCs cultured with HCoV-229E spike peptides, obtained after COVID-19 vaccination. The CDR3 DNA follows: TGCAGCGTTGAAGGGTTCTATGGCTACACCTTC. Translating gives CSVEGFYGYTF.